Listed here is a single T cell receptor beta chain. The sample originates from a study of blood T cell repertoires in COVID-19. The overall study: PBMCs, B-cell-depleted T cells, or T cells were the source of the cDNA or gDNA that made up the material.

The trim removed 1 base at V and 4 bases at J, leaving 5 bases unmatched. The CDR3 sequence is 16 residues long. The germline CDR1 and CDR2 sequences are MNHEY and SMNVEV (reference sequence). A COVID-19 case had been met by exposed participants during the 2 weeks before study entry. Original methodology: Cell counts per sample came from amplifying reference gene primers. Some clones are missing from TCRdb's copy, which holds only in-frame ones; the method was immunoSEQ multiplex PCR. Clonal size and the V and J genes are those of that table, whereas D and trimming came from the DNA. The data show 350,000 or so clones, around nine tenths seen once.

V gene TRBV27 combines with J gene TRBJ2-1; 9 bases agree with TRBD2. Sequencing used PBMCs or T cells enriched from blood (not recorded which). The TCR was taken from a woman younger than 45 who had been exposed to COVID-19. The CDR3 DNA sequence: TGTGCCAGCAGTTTATACCCTAGCGGGACGTACAATGAGCAGTTCTTC. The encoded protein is CASSLYPSGTYNEQFF.